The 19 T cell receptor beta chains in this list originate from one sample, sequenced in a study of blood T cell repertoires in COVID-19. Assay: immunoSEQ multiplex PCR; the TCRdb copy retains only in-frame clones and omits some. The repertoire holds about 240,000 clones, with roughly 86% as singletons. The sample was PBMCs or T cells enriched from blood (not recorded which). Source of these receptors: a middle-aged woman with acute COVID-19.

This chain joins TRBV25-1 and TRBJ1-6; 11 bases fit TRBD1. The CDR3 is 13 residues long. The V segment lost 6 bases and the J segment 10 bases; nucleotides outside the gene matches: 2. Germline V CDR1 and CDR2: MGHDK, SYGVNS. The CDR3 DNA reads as TGTGCCAGCAGGGACAGGGGGCAATCACCCCTCCACTTT. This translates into CASRDRGQSPLHF.

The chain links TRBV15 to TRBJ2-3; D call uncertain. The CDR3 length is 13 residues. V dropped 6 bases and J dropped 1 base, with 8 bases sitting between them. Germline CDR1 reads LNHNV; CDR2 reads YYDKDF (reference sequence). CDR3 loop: CATRRSGTDTQYF. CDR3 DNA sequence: TGTGCCACCAGAAGGAGTGGCACAGATACGCAGTATTTT.

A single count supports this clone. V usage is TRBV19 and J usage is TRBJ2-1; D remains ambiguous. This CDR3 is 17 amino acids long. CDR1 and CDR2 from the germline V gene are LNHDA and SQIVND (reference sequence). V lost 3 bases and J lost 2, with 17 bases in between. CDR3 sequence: CASSMGRGQLTYNEQFF. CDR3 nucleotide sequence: TGTGCCAGTAGTATGGGCCGTGGGCAGCTCACCTACAATGAGCAGTTCTTC.

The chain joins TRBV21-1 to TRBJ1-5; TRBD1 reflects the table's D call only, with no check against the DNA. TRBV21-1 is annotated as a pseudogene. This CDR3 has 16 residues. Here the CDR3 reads CASSPPATSTDQPQHF. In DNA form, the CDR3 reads TGTGCCAGCAGCCCGCCCGCGACTTCGACAGATCAGCCCCAGCATTTT.

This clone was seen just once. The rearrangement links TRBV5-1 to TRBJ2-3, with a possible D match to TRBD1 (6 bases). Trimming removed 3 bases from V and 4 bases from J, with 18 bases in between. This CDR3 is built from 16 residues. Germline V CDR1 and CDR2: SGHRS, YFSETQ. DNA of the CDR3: TGCGCCAGCAGCTCATTAGGGGGTGGCGGCGCAGATACGCAGTATTTT. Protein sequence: CASSSLGGGGADTQYF.

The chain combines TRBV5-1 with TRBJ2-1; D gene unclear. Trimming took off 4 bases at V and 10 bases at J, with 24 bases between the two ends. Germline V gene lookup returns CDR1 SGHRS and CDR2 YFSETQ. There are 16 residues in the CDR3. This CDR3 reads CASSPAPTRLVEEQFF. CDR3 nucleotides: TGCGCCAGCAGCCCGGCCCCCACGCGGCTGGTTGAAGAGCAGTTCTTC.

As DNA, the CDR3 is TGTGCCAGCGCATACGGGACAGGGGGCACTGAAGCTTTCTTT. It translates to CASAYGTGGTEAFF. The J gene is TRBJ1-1, the V gene TRBV25-1; TRBD1 matches 11 bases. CDR1 and CDR2 from the germline V gene are MGHDK and SYGVNS. With V trimmed by 8 bases and J by 4 bases, 6 bases remained unmatched. The CDR3 runs 14 residues.

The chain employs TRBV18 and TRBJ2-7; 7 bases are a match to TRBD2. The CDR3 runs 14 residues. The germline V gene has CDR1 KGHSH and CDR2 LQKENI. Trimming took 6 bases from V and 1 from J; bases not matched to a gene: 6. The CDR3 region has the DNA TGTGCCAGCTCCCCCCAGCGGGGATCCTACGAGCAGTACTTC. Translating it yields CASSPQRGSYEQYF. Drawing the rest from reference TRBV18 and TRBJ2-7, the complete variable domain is NAGVMQNPRHLVRRRGQEARLRCSPMKGHSHVYWYRQLPEEGLKFMVYLQKENIIDESGMPKERFSAEFPKEGPSILRIQQVVRGDSAAYFCASSPQRGSYEQYFGPGTRLTVT.

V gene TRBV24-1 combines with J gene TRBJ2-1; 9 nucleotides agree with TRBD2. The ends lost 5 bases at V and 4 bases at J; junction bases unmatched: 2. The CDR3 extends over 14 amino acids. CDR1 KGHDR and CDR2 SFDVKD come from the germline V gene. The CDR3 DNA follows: TGTGCCACCAGTGGGACTAGCGAGTACAATGAGCAGTTCTTC. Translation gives CATSGTSEYNEQFF.

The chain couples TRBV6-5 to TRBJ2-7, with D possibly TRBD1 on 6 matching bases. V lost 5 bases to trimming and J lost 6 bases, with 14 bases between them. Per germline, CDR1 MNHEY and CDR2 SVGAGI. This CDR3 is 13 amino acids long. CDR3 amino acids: CASSLGTSLEQYF. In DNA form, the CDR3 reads TGTGCCAGCAGTCTGGGGACAAGTCTCGAGCAGTACTTC.

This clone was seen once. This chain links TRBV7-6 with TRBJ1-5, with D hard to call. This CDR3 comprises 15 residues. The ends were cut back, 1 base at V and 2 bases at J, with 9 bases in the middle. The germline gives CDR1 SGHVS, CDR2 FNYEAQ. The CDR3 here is CASSLGPQGNQPQHF. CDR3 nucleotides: TGTGCCAGCAGCTTAGGTCCCCAGGGCAATCAGCCCCAGCATTTT. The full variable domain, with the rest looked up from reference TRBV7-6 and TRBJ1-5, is GAGVSQSPRYKVTKRGQDVALRCDPISGHVSLYWYRQALGQGPEFLTYFNYEAQQDKSGLPNDRFSAERPEGSISTLTIQRTEQRDSAMYRCASSLGPQGNQPQHFGDGTRLSIL.

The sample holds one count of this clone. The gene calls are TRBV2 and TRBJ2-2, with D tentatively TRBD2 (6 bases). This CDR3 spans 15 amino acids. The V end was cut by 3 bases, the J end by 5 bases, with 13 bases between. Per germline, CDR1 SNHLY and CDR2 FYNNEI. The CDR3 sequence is CASSDGGALTGELFF. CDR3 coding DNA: TGTGCCAGCAGTGACGGAGGGGCTTTAACCGGGGAGCTGTTTTTT.

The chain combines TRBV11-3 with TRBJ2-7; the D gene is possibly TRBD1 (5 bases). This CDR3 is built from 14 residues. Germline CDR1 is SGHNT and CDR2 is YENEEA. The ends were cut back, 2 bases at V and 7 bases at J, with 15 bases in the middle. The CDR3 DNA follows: TGTGCCAGCAGCTTAAAGGGGCCGCGAGGTGAGCAGTACTTC. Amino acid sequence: CASSLKGPRGEQYF.

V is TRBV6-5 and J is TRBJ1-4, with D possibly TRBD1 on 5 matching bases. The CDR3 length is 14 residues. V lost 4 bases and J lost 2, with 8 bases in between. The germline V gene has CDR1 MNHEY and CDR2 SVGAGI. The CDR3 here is CASSLGGTNEKLFF. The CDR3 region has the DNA TGTGCCAGCAGTTTGGGGGGTACTAATGAAAAACTGTTTTTT.

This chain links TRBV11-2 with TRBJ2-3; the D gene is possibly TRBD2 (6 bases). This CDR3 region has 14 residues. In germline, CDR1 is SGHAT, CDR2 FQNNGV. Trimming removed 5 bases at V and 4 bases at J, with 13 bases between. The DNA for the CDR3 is TGTGCCAGCAGCCCTGAGCGGGTTGCAGATACGCAGTATTTT. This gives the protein CASSPERVADTQYF.

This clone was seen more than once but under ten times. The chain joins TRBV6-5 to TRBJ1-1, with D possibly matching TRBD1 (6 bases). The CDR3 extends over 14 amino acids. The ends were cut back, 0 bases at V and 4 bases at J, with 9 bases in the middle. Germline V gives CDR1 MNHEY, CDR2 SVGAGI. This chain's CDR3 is CASSYSGAGTEAFF. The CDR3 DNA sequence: TGTGCCAGCAGTTACTCGGGGGCGGGCACTGAAGCTTTCTTT.

This CDR3 reads CASSPIRGNYGYTF. CDR3 DNA: TGTGCCAGCAGCCCTATTAGGGGAAACTATGGCTACACCTTC. This chain joins TRBV21-1 and TRBJ1-2; the DNA was not compared with TRBD1, the D call given in the table. TRBV21-1 is a pseudogene segment. CDR3 length equals 14 residues.

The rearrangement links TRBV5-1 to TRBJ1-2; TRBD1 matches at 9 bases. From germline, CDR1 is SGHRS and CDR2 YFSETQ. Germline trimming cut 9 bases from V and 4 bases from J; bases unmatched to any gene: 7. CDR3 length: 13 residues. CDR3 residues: CATRTGDPYGYTF. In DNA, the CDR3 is TGCGCCACCCGGACAGGGGATCCCTATGGCTACACCTTC.

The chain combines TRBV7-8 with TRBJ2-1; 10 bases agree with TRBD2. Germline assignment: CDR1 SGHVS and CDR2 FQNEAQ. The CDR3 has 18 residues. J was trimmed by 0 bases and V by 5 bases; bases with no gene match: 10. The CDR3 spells CASSRTSGPTSSYNEQFF. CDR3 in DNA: TGTGCCAGCAGCAGGACTAGCGGTCCTACGAGCTCCTACAATGAGCAGTTCTTC.